Shown below are 24 T cell receptor beta chains from a single sample sequenced in a study of blood T cell repertoires in COVID-19. Generated by immunoSEQ multiplex PCR, the TCRdb table keeps only in-frame clones and is missing some. Among over 200,000 clones listed, roughly nine tenths were seen once. Source material: peripheral blood. Source of these receptors: a man aged 40-49 years with acute or convalescent COVID-19.

The rearrangement joins TRBV27 to TRBJ1-1; D is unclear. The V and J ends lost 2 bases and 1 base respectively, with 5 bases between them. This CDR3 is 13 amino acids long. In germline, CDR1 is MNHEY, CDR2 SMNVEV (reference sequence). The CDR3 loop is CASSLDWNTEAFF. In nucleotides, the CDR3 is TGTGCCAGCAGTTTAGACTGGAACACTGAAGCTTTCTTT.

The chain uses TRBV29-1 and TRBJ2-1, with 7 bases lining up with TRBD2. Germline CDR1 reads SQVTM; CDR2 reads ANQGSEA. CDR3 length equals 20 residues. V lost 1 base and J lost 10; bases outside the gene matches: 28. The DNA of the CDR3 is TGCAGCGTTGAAGGGGGGTTCGGGGAAACAGCGGGATCTTTATATATGGAGCAGTTCTTC. It is translated as CSVEGGFGETAGSLYMEQFF.

The chain couples TRBV5-8 to TRBJ1-2, with D unresolved. Trimming pared 10 bases from V and 6 bases from J, leaving 7 bases between. CDR1 is SGHTS, CDR2 YDEGEE, per germline. This CDR3 has 9 amino acids. CDR3 in amino acids: CAGPNGYTF. For the CDR3, the DNA is TGTGCCGGGCCTAATGGCTACACCTTC.

The chain uses TRBV6-6 and TRBJ2-7; 7 nucleotides align to TRBD2. The CDR3 contains 16 residues. Germline values: CDR1 MNHNY, CDR2 SVGAGI (reference sequence). Trimming at V came to 2 bases and at J to 3 bases, leaving 10 bases not matched to a gene. The CDR3: CASSYQRSGGDYEQYF. As DNA, the CDR3 is TGTGCCAGCAGTTACCAGAGGAGTGGGGGGGACTACGAGCAGTACTTC.

V is TRBV15 and J is TRBJ2-3; 7 nucleotides match TRBD2. Germline assignment: CDR1 LNHNV and CDR2 YYDKDF (reference sequence). V trimming: 8 bases; J trimming: 5 bases; junction bases outside the gene matches: 19. This CDR3 comprises 17 residues. The CDR3 DNA follows: TGTGCCACCGTAAAAGCGGGGAAGACGGTACACAGAGATACGCAGTATTTT. Residues: CATVKAGKTVHRDTQYF.

The chain recombines TRBV6-5 with TRBJ1-3; 9 bases fit TRBD1. The germline CDR1 and CDR2 sequences are MNHEY and SVGAGI. Trimming removed 6 bases from V and 4 bases from J; junction bases left unmatched: 7. The CDR3 sequence is 15 residues long. The CDR3 coding sequence is TGTGCCAGCAGCAAGGACAGGGGCCCAGGAAACACCATATATTTT. Translating it yields CASSKDRGPGNTIYF.

The chain uses TRBV2 and TRBJ1-3, with D possibly being TRBD1 (5 bases). The CDR3 is 16 amino acids. Trimming shortened V by 2 bases and J by 2 bases, and 13 bases separated the two germline ends. Per germline, CDR1 SNHLY and CDR2 FYNNEI. The chain's CDR3 is CASSEFLGGTGNTIYF. The CDR3, as DNA: TGTGCCAGCAGTGAATTTCTTGGGGGGACTGGAAACACCATATATTTT.

CDR3 DNA sequence: TGCAGCGTGGGTATTCATATCGCGGGGGTCTTCAATGAGCAGTTCTTC. It translates to CSVGIHIAGVFNEQFF. The rearrangement links TRBV29-1 to TRBJ2-1, with 7 bases fitting TRBD2. This CDR3 spans 16 amino acids. Germline V lookup: CDR1 SQVTM, CDR2 ANQGSEA. The V and J ends lost 6 bases and 6 bases, in that order; junction bases with no gene match: 17.

This clone was detected once. The chain couples TRBV19 to TRBJ2-5; 7 nucleotides match TRBD2. In germline, CDR1 is LNHDA, CDR2 SQIVND (reference sequence). After removal of 0 bases from V and 3 bases from J, the junction contained 1 base not matched to a gene. The CDR3 spans 14 residues. CDR3 loop: CASSIEGGEETQYF. DNA for the CDR3: TGTGCCAGTAGTATAGAGGGAGGGGAAGAGACCCAGTACTTC.

In this sample, this clone turned up a few times. This specimen includes other DNA sequences encoding the same CDR3. This rearrangement joins TRBV19 to TRBJ2-7; a possible D gene is TRBD2 (6 bases). Trimming took 3 bases from V and 3 from J, leaving 12 bases between them. CDR1 LNHDA and CDR2 SQIVND come from the germline V gene (reference sequence). The CDR3 contains 14 residues. CDR3 in DNA: TGTGCCAGTAGTATTGGGGGGTCAAGCTACGAGCAGTACTTC. Its translation is CASSIGGSSYEQYF.

This chain links TRBV14 with TRBJ2-4; 11 positions agree with TRBD2. Germline CDR1 is SGHDN and CDR2 is FVKESK. This CDR3 spans 18 amino acids. Losses at the gene ends were 0 bases for V and 5 bases for J; bases not matched to a gene: 9. The CDR3 DNA is TGTGCCAGCAGCCAAGAACTAGCGGGGGATGGGATGGAAAACATTCAGTACTTC. The encoded protein is CASSQELAGDGMENIQYF.

The genes are TRBV4-1 and TRBJ2-2; 11 nucleotides align to TRBD2. Germline CDR1 is MGHRA and CDR2 is YSYEKL. This CDR3 region has 17 residues. With 5 bases clipped from V and 0 bases from J, the junction kept 5 bases outside the gene matches. The CDR3 sequence is CASSSQGLAANTGELFF. In DNA form, the CDR3 reads TGCGCCAGCAGCTCACAGGGACTAGCGGCGAACACCGGGGAGCTGTTTTTT.

The chain couples TRBV10-2 to TRBJ1-5; weak D call: TRBD1 (6 bases). The germline V gene has CDR1 WSHSY and CDR2 SAAADI. The CDR3 consists of 15 residues. V was cut by 6 bases and J by 3 bases, with 15 bases left in between. The chain's CDR3 is CASRETGINNQPQHF. CDR3 in DNA: TGCGCCAGCAGGGAGACAGGTATTAACAATCAGCCCCAGCATTTT.

The J gene is TRBJ1-4, the V gene TRBV5-1, with 10 bases aligning to TRBD1. V gave up 3 bases and J gave up 10 bases; unmatched junction bases: 9. This CDR3 spans 15 amino acids. Germline V gene data show CDR1 as SGHRS and CDR2 as YFSETQ. In DNA, the CDR3 is TGCGCCAGCAGCTCGACCGGGACAGGGGACGGAAAACTGTTTTTT. Translated, it gives CASSSTGTGDGKLFF.

The chain employs TRBV19 and TRBJ1-5, with 8 positions matching TRBD1. Germline CDR1 reads LNHDA; CDR2 reads SQIVND (reference sequence). V gave up 5 bases and J gave up 1 base; unmatched junction bases: 7. This CDR3 contains 16 residues. CDR3 sequence (DNA): TGTGCCAGTAGTGTAGTCCAGGGGGCGAGCAATCAGCCCCAGCATTTT. It codes for CASSVVQGASNQPQHF.

The V gene is TRBV4-3, the J gene TRBJ2-1; 7 bases align to TRBD2. Germline V gene data show CDR1 as LGHNA and CDR2 as YSLEER. The CDR3 runs to 17 residues. Unmatched junction bases numbered 6, after V lost 1 base and J lost 0 bases. Written as DNA, the CDR3 is TGCGCCAGCAGCCAAGGAGGGAGGGCAGTCTCCTACAATGAGCAGTTCTTC. Translating gives CASSQGGRAVSYNEQFF.

This sequence joins TRBV5-1 and TRBJ1-2; no firm D call. The CDR3 extends over 13 amino acids. Looked up from germline, CDR1 is SGHRS and CDR2 is YFSETQ. The V and J ends lost 0 bases and 2 bases respectively, with 5 bases between them. The CDR3 DNA sequence: TGCGCCAGCAGCTTGGGCCAGAACTATGGCTACACCTTC. It is translated as CASSLGQNYGYTF.

In this sample, this clone turned up a few times. This chain uses TRBV5-5 with TRBJ2-6; D unresolved. CDR1 and CDR2 from the germline V gene are SGHKS and YYEKEE (reference sequence). V lost 1 base to trimming and J lost 0 bases, with 8 bases between them. There are 16 residues in the CDR3. The CDR3 is CASSLSLYSGANVLTF. CDR3 DNA sequence: TGTGCCAGCAGCTTGAGTCTCTACTCTGGGGCCAACGTCCTGACTTTC.

The CDR3 region is CASSSTGTATIGKLFF. CDR3 DNA sequence: TGTGCCAGCAGTTCAACCGGGACAGCCACTATTGGTAAACTGTTTTTT. This chain connects TRBV28 to TRBJ1-4; 7 bases agree with TRBD1. The CDR3 has 16 residues. The germline gives CDR1 MDHEN, CDR2 SYDVKM. With V trimmed by 4 bases and J by 11 bases, 16 bases remained unmatched. Combining the CDR3 with reference TRBV28 and TRBJ1-4 gives the whole variable domain DVKVTQSSRYLVKRTGEKVFLECVQDMDHENMFWYRQDPGLGLRLIYFSYDVKMKEKGDIPEGYSVSREKKERFSLILESASTNQTSMYLCASSSTGTATIGKLFFGSGTQLSVL.

The chain recombines TRBV19 with TRBJ1-2; 12 nucleotides agree with TRBD1. CDR1 and CDR2 (germline): LNHDA, SQIVND (reference sequence). This CDR3 is 16 amino acids long. The J segment lost 4 bases and the V segment lost 8 bases, leaving 11 bases of the junction unmatched. CDR3 DNA sequence: TGTGCCAGTCGCCGGGACAGGGGGCCTTACCCCTATGGCTACACCTTC. Encoded protein: CASRRDRGPYPYGYTF.

As to this clone: A read error may account for a junction end that differs from germline. V usage is TRBV7-7 and J usage is TRBJ1-3, with D perhaps TRBD1 (5 bases). CDR1 is SSHAT, CDR2 FNYEAQ, per germline (reference sequence). The CDR3 has 15 amino acids. CDR3 region: CASSRVAGDGNTIYF. CDR3 in DNA: TGTGCTAGCAGCAGAGTCGCGGGGGACGGAAACACCATATATTTT.

This chain links TRBV30 with TRBJ1-1, with TRBD1 matching over 12 bases. The germline V gene encodes CDR1 GTSNPN and CDR2 SVGIG (reference sequence). V was clipped by 2 bases and J by 1 base; unmatched bases: 11. This CDR3 is 18 amino acids long. In DNA, the CDR3 is TGTGCCTGGAGTTCGGGACAGGGGGCCAATTGGAGGAACACTGAAGCTTTCTTT. This codes for CAWSSGQGANWRNTEAFF.

The CDR3 spells CASSLGAHYEQYF. CDR3 sequence (DNA): TGCGCCAGCAGCTTGGGGGCTCATTACGAGCAGTACTTC. The chain links TRBV5-1 to TRBJ2-7; D not certain. V was shortened by 0 bases and J by 4 bases, with 8 bases between the two germline ends. Germline CDR1 reads SGHRS; CDR2 reads YFSETQ. The CDR3 has 13 amino acids.

A note on this clone: Other DNA sequences of this sample code for an identical CDR3. The V gene is TRBV5-1, the J gene TRBJ2-1; 7 bases match TRBD2. Germline lookup yields CDR1 SGHRS and CDR2 YFSETQ. With V trimmed by 5 bases and J by 4 bases, 9 bases remained unmatched. The CDR3 covers 15 residues. This CDR3 is CASSLVGGSYNEQFF. CDR3 DNA sequence: TGCGCCAGCAGTCTCGTTGGCGGGAGTTACAATGAGCAGTTCTTC.